One and the same sample provided the 6 T cell receptor beta chains below, sequenced in a study of PD-L1 blockade in urothelial cancer. The time point is: pretreatment peripheral blood. Profiling relied on immunoSEQ multiplex PCR, and the TCRdb table lists in-frame clones only, not all of them. The profile shows about 57,000 clones, roughly 79% of them singletons. Specimen: PBMCs, collected around atezolizumab (anti-PD-L1) treatment. The receptors were sampled from a man between 65 and 85 years old with urothelial cancer.

This chain links TRBV7-2 with TRBJ2-3; 8 bases match TRBD1. Germline CDR1 SGHTA, CDR2 FQGNSA. The CDR3 consists of 16 residues. J gave up 2 bases and V 0 bases, and 4 bases lay outside the gene matches. As DNA, the CDR3 is TGTGCCAGCAGCTTAGCCGGACAGGGCCACACAGATACGCAGTATTTT. Translation: CASSLAGQGHTDTQYF.

The V gene is TRBV21-1, the J gene TRBJ2-1; the DNA was not used to check the table's D call, TRBD1. TRBV21-1 is assigned pseudogene status. The CDR3 loop spans 17 amino acids. CDR3 residues: CASSKGETGDGLNEQFF. The CDR3 region has the DNA TGTGCCAGCAGCAAAGGGGAAACAGGGGACGGGCTCAATGAGCAGTTCTTC.

The rearrangement links TRBV5-1 to TRBJ2-1; 11 nucleotides agree with TRBD2. This CDR3 is 15 amino acids long. With V trimmed by 0 bases and J by 8 bases, 4 bases remained unmatched. Germline V gene sequence: CDR1 SGHRS, CDR2 YFSETQ. Written as DNA, the CDR3 is TGCGCCAGCAGCTTGGGTAGCGGGGGGGCCTATGAGCAGTTCTTC. Encoded protein: CASSLGSGGAYEQFF.

The CDR3 region has the DNA TGTGCCAGTGAAGGGGAAGAAGGCGGGGAGCTGTTTTTT. Translation gives CASEGEEGGELFF. The rearrangement joins TRBV19 to TRBJ2-2, with a possible D match to TRBD1 (5 bases). Trimming removed 8 bases from V and 7 bases from J, with 14 bases in between. Germline values: CDR1 LNHDA, CDR2 SQIVND (reference sequence). The CDR3 is made up of 13 amino acids. The whole variable domain, filled in from reference TRBV19 and TRBJ2-2, reads DGGITQSPKYLFRKEGQNVTLSCEQNLNHDAMYWYRQDPGQGLRLIYYSQIVNDFQKGDIAEGYSVSREKKESFPLTVTSAQKNPTAFYLCASEGEEGGELFFGEGSRLTVL.

This chain uses TRBV5-1 with TRBJ1-2; D call uncertain. CDR3 length equals 15 residues. The germline gives CDR1 SGHRS, CDR2 YFSETQ. Trimming removed 3 bases at V and 7 bases at J, with 19 bases between. The CDR3 bases are TGCGCCAGCAGCTCCCTACTCTCAACGTCGGGTGGCTACACCTTC. It yields the protein CASSSLLSTSGGYTF.

In this sample, this clone turned up once. The rearrangement links TRBV2 to TRBJ2-7; 8 bases align to TRBD2. The germline gives CDR1 SNHLY, CDR2 FYNNEI. The ends lost 6 bases at V and 4 bases at J; junction bases unmatched: 8. CDR3 length: 14 residues. CDR3 region: CASSREGLTYEQYF. CDR3 nucleotide sequence: TGTGCCAGCAGCCGGGAGGGACTAACTTACGAGCAGTACTTC.